This T cell receptor beta chain was found in a study of shared clonotypes between healthy human individuals. This clone was recorded a few times. CDR1 is LNHNV and CDR2 is YYDKDF in the germline V gene (reference sequence). V shed 2 bases, J shed 5 bases, and the junction held 6 bases outside the gene matches. The CDR3 has 14 amino acids. The assay was immunoSEQ multiplex PCR, and TCRdb's table has in-frame clones only and misses some. This sample has more than 1 million clones, with around three quarters found just once. The chain employs TRBV15 and TRBJ2-7; 7 nucleotides agree with TRBD1. The material sequenced was memory CD4+ T cells from PBMCs. Indicated subset: CD45RA-negative fraction. The sequence derives from a man between 18 and 35 years old in good health. Some clones in this sample may be carry-over from other donors' samples. CDR3: CATSRTEGTDEQYF. CDR3 nucleotides: TGTGCCACCAGCAGAACCGAGGGGACAGACGAGCAGTACTTC.